This T cell receptor (beta chain) was obtained from a study of cytotoxic CD8 clonotypes in ibrutinib-treated CLL. Overall study findings and caveats: Treatment left the uncommon public clonotypes either contracted or stable in frequency.

The planned depth of sequencing spanned 1 in 200,000 to 1 in 1 million T cells. Clones were sequenced by immunoSEQ multiplex PCR, and TCRdb holds only the in-frame ones, with some missing. The data show more than 140,000 clones, approximately 80% seen once. Looked up from germline, CDR1 is GTSNPN and CDR2 is SVGIG (reference sequence). There are 14 residues in the CDR3. Trimming shortened V by 0 bases and J by 4 bases, and 12 bases separated the two germline ends. A word on this clone: Antigen unknown.

The V call is TRBV30, the J call TRBJ1-1; no definite D call. This TCR came from a human donor with chronic lymphocytic leukemia. Source: PBMCs, taken after 12 months of ibrutinib treatment. The CDR3 loop reads CAWSVLASGTEAFF. CDR3 coding DNA: TGTGCCTGGAGTGTACTAGCCTCGGGCACTGAAGCTTTCTTT.